A single sample is the source of the 22 T cell receptor beta chains below, sequenced in a study of blood T cells in healthy people across ages. The second PCR ran 7 to 11 cycles with a sample-barcoded 5' primer and J-beta primers. TCRdb redid the calling of the 5' RACE reads with MiXCR, one entry per CDR3 protein. The sample records 550,000 to 700,000 distinct CDR3 sequences, 25% to 30% being singletons. The sequencing sample was made of blood. These receptors were taken from a woman in her sixties or seventies in good health.

This clonotype was counted a few times. The chain joins TRBV9 to TRBJ2-1; D is possibly TRBD2 (6 bases). Per germline, CDR1 SGDLS and CDR2 YYNGEE. Trimming removed 3 bases from V and 1 base from J, with 8 bases in between. The CDR3 spans 14 residues. The DNA for the CDR3 is TGTGCCAGCAGCGGTAGCGGTTCCTACAATGAGCAGTTCTTC. This sequence encodes CASSGSGSYNEQFF.

The V and J genes are TRBV7-2 and TRBJ2-3; weak D call: TRBD2 (6 bases). This CDR3 has 14 amino acids. Between the trimmed V and J ends, which lost 5 bases and 5 bases, there was a span of 14 bases. Germline V gene data show CDR1 as SGHTA and CDR2 as FQGNSA. CDR3 sequence reads: CASSPMVGGDTQYF. CDR3 in DNA: TGTGCCAGCAGCCCGATGGTCGGGGGAGATACGCAGTATTTT.

This rearrangement joins TRBV7-9 to TRBJ1-2; 9 bases match TRBD1. With 5 bases clipped from V and 2 bases from J, the junction kept 9 bases outside the gene matches. The CDR3 has 16 amino acids. CDR1 is SEHNR, CDR2 FQNEAQ, per germline (reference sequence). The CDR3 here is CASSVRDRVENYGYTF. DNA for the CDR3: TGTGCCAGCAGCGTCCGGGACAGGGTTGAAAACTATGGCTACACCTTC.

This clonotype was counted a few times. The V and J genes are TRBV9 and TRBJ1-2, with D possibly being TRBD1 (5 bases). Germline CDR1 SGDLS, CDR2 YYNGEE. This CDR3 is built from 14 residues. Between the trimmed V and J ends, which lost 2 bases and 8 bases, there was a span of 16 bases. The CDR3 DNA sequence: TGTGCCAGCAGCGTTCGGGGGGGTGATCGAGGCTACACCTTC. Protein sequence: CASSVRGGDRGYTF.

This chain connects TRBV5-1 to TRBJ1-3, with 7 nucleotides matching TRBD1. The V segment lost 1 base and the J segment 4 bases; nucleotides outside the gene matches: 2. Germline CDR1 SGHRS, CDR2 YFSETQ. The CDR3 runs to 14 residues. CDR3 residues: CASSLTGDGNTIYF. CDR3 nucleotide sequence: TGCGCCAGCAGCTTGACAGGGGACGGAAACACCATATATTTT.

This clonotype was seen more than once but under ten times. The chain links TRBV5-1 to TRBJ2-7; D not certain. The V end lost 2 bases, the J end lost 7 bases, and 16 bases lay between the germline ends. The CDR3 has 14 residues. CDR1 and CDR2 from the germline V gene are SGHRS and YFSETQ. The CDR3 DNA reads TGCGCCAGCAGCTTCTCTCCGCAGTTGGGTGAGCAGTACTTC. It encodes CASSFSPQLGEQYF.

The DNA of the CDR3 is TGTGCCAGTACCCCTACAGGGCTTTATGGCTACACCTTC. Translating it yields CASTPTGLYGYTF. The chain uses TRBV19 and TRBJ1-2, with D tentatively TRBD1 (6 bases). The CDR3 is 13 amino acids. Per germline, CDR1 LNHDA and CDR2 SQIVND (reference sequence). V lost 7 bases to trimming and J lost 5 bases, with 14 bases between them.

The rearrangement joins TRBV7-2 to TRBJ2-1; weak D call: TRBD1 (5 bases). Germline V CDR1 and CDR2: SGHTA, FQGNSA. The CDR3 runs to 13 residues. Trimming cost V 4 bases and J 4 bases, with 8 bases left between them. CDR3 residues: CASSSYRYNEQFF. CDR3 in DNA: TGTGCCAGCAGCTCATACAGGTACAATGAGCAGTTCTTC.

The V gene is TRBV7-2, the J gene TRBJ1-2, with D uncertain. This CDR3 has 15 residues. V was trimmed by 2 bases and J by 1 base, leaving 11 bases between them. Germline lookup yields CDR1 SGHTA and CDR2 FQGNSA. DNA of the CDR3: TGTGCCAGCAGCTTAAGCCTCACATTTAACTATGGCTACACCTTC. Amino acid sequence: CASSLSLTFNYGYTF.

Only a few counts were recorded for this clonotype. V and J are TRBV14 and TRBJ2-7, with D uncertain. Trimming removed 5 bases from V and 0 bases from J, with 8 bases in between. CDR1 is SGHDN and CDR2 is FVKESK in the germline V gene. This CDR3 is built from 13 residues. CDR3 sequence: CASSGPNSYEQYF. CDR3 coding DNA: TGTGCCAGCAGCGGCCCTAACTCCTACGAGCAGTACTTC. Drawing the rest from reference TRBV14 and TRBJ2-7, the complete variable domain is EAGVTQFPSHSVIEKGQTVTLRCDPISGHDNLYWYRRVMGKEIKFLLHFVKESKQDESGMPNNRFLAERTGGTYSTLKVQPAELEDSGVYFCASSGPNSYEQYFGPGTRLTVT.

A few counts support this clonotype. In DNA, the CDR3 is TGTGCCAGCAGCTTAGAGCCAGGGGTGGGTAGCCACACCATATATTTT. Its translation: CASSLEPGVGSHTIYF. This chain connects TRBV7-2 to TRBJ1-3; D is perhaps TRBD1 (6 bases). The germline CDR1 and CDR2 sequences are SGHTA and FQGNSA. V shed 1 base and J shed 8 bases, with 18 bases lying between them. This CDR3 comprises 16 residues.

This clonotype was recorded a few times. The gene calls are TRBV20-1 and TRBJ2-5, with D hard to call. CDR3 length: 13 residues. Germline V gene sequence: CDR1 DFQATT, CDR2 SNEGSKA (reference sequence). Trimming shortened V by 2 bases and J by 0 bases, and 7 bases separated the two germline ends. Here the CDR3 DNA reads TGCAGTGCTAGAAAGGCAAACCAAGAGACCCAGTACTTC. Encoded protein: CSARKANQETQYF.

The rearrangement links TRBV9 to TRBJ2-5, with D possibly matching TRBD1 (5 bases). Germline V gene sequence: CDR1 SGDLS, CDR2 YYNGEE. The CDR3 is made up of 13 amino acids. V was clipped by 4 bases and J by 0 bases, with 7 bases between them. The CDR3 here is CASSPQDQETQYF. In DNA, the CDR3 is TGTGCCAGCAGCCCACAGGACCAAGAGACCCAGTACTTC. Based on the CDR3 plus reference TRBV9 and TRBJ2-5, the full variable domain is DSGVTQTPKHLITATGQRVTLRCSPRSGDLSVYWYQQSLDQGLQFLIQYYNGEERAKGNILERFSAQQFPDLHSELNLSSLELGDSALYFCASSPQDQETQYFGPGTRLLVL.

The chain links TRBV7-2 to TRBJ2-3; possibly TRBD2 for D (5 bases). Trimming took 4 bases from V and 2 from J, leaving 10 bases between them. Germline V gene sequence: CDR1 SGHTA, CDR2 FQGNSA. The CDR3 loop spans 14 amino acids. The chain's CDR3 is CASSSGVYTDTQYF. The CDR3 nucleotides are TGTGCCAGCAGCTCCGGGGTATACACAGATACGCAGTATTTT.

The chain is built from TRBV6-5 and TRBJ2-7, with 8 bases fitting TRBD2. Germline values: CDR1 MNHEY, CDR2 SVGAGI. There are 15 residues in the CDR3. The V gene end was trimmed by 0 bases and the J gene end by 1 base; junction bases not matched to a gene: 2. CDR3 loop: CASSYSGTRSYEQYF. The CDR3 DNA reads TGTGCCAGCAGTTACTCGGGGACTAGGTCCTACGAGCAGTACTTC.

The chain is built from TRBV3-1 and TRBJ2-5, with a possible D match to TRBD1 (5 bases). Trimming removed 4 bases from V and 7 bases from J, with 13 bases in between. This CDR3 spans 13 amino acids. Germline V gene sequence: CDR1 LGHDT, CDR2 YNNKEL (reference sequence). The CDR3 DNA follows: TGTGCCAGCAGCCTGGGGCAGCCAGGGACCCAGTACTTC. This translates into CASSLGQPGTQYF.

This clonotype occurred a few times. In DNA form, the CDR3 reads TGTGCCAGCAGCGTAGGATGGGTGGGGGCCGGTGGCGGCTACACCTTC. It translates to CASSVGWVGAGGGYTF. The chain has TRBV9 and TRBJ1-2; D is possibly TRBD1 (6 bases). The CDR3 runs 16 residues. Per the germline V gene, CDR1 is SGDLS and CDR2 is YYNGEE. Trimming removed 0 bases from V and 8 bases from J, with 20 bases in between.

This chain uses TRBV6-1 with TRBJ1-2; 11 bases are a match to TRBD1. V was pared by 6 bases and J by 8 bases, with 8 bases of the junction left unmatched. Germline V lookup: CDR1 MNHNS, CDR2 SASEGT. The CDR3 runs to 14 residues. DNA of the CDR3: TGTGCCAGCAGCTCCCCGGGACAGGGGGTGGGCTACACCTTC. This codes for CASSSPGQGVGYTF.

Concerning this clonotype: Compared with germline, one end of the junction differs, possibly owing to a read error. The chain uses TRBV6-4 and TRBJ2-3, with D perhaps TRBD2 (8 bases). In germline, CDR1 is MRHNA, CDR2 SNTAGT. CDR3 length: 15 residues. CDR3 nucleotides: TGTGCCAGCAGTCCCCTGGGCGGGGGGACAGATACGCGGTATTTT. Translation gives CASSPLGGGTDTRYF.

The chain employs TRBV11-2 and TRBJ2-2, with 7 bases matching TRBD1. The germline V gene encodes CDR1 SGHAT and CDR2 FQNNGV. With 1 base clipped from V and 6 bases from J, the junction kept 5 bases outside the gene matches. This CDR3 comprises 15 residues. CDR3 protein: CASSLGQGWAGELFF. CDR3 bases: TGTGCCAGCAGCTTAGGACAGGGTTGGGCCGGGGAGCTGTTTTTT.

The V and J genes are TRBV20-1 and TRBJ2-1, with D possibly matching TRBD1 (6 bases). Looked up from germline, CDR1 is DFQATT and CDR2 is SNEGSKA (reference sequence). V gave up 0 bases and J gave up 8 bases, with 14 bases separating them. The CDR3 spans 14 residues. The CDR3 DNA is TGCAGTGCTAGAGATCTGGCAGGGGTGGATGAGCAGTTCTTC. This translates into CSARDLAGVDEQFF.

The V gene is TRBV27, the J gene TRBJ2-1; D not resolved. The V gene lost 8 bases and the J gene lost 5 bases, with 13 bases spanning the gap. CDR3 length equals 13 residues. Per germline, CDR1 MNHEY and CDR2 SMNVEV (reference sequence). The CDR3 here is CASQPPWDNEQFF. Here the CDR3 DNA reads TGTGCCAGCCAGCCACCATGGGACAATGAGCAGTTCTTC.